This T cell receptor beta chain came from a study of OX40 agonist ivuxolimab in advanced cancers. Turning to the overall study: Ivuxolimab was an agonistic, fully human IgG2 monoclonal antibody directed against OX40 (CD134), a costimulatory receptor. Intravenous ivuxolimab was administered to patients every 2 weeks at six dose levels: 0.01, 0.1, 0.3, 1.5, 3 and 10 mg/kg. Of the approximately 54 patients in dose escalation, about 20 had hepatocellular carcinoma, some 15 had melanoma, 9 had renal cell carcinoma and 9 had head and neck cancer. The paper describes the monotherapy dose-escalation part (N ≈ 52 patients) of the phase I trial of ivuxolimab. Peripheral TCRbeta sequencing was intended to test whether TCR sequence diversity was altered and clonal T-cell expansion was caused by ivuxolimab. Three dose-escalation patients achieved partial responses, one with hepatocellular carcinoma and two with cutaneous melanoma. Patients were allowed to have had prior anti-PD-1, anti-PD-L1 or anti-CTLA-4 therapy, and roughly 40% of the dose-escalation patients had previously received checkpoint inhibitors. A male proportion of around 81% and a mean age of roughly 58 years, ranging from about 23 to 90, were recorded for the dose-escalation cohort.

Patients with a history of autoimmune disease or receiving systemic immunosuppression were excluded from the trial. Peripheral blood for TCR sequencing was collected from all dose cohorts at baseline, on cycle 4 day 1, and on cycle 7 day 1. The samples were taken from a phase I, first-in-human, multicenter, open-label dose-escalation trial of ivuxolimab. Adults with locally advanced or metastatic melanoma, renal cell, hepatocellular, or head and neck squamous cell carcinoma were enrolled in the trial. CD4+ and CD8+ T cells were sorted separately from peripheral blood before TCR sequencing. Summary of the overall study and its limitations: Low levels of normalized T-cell clonal expansion were also shown by some nonresponding patients. In the 0.1-3.0 mg/kg groups, partial responders were among the patients with the lowest normalized peripheral clonal expansion, particularly in CD8+ T cells. Clonal expansion of both CD4+ and CD8+ blood T cells was observed from baseline to week 6 at doses 0.1 to 3.0 mg/kg. After ivuxolimab, more expanded clones were found on average in CD8+ T cells than in CD4+ T cells. Which antigens the clonally expanded peripheral T cells were specific for was not determined.

V is pruned by 2 bases and J by 9 bases, leaving 6 bases of the junction without a gene match. Per the germline V gene, MDHEN is the CDR1 and SYDVKM is the CDR2. From its cysteine to its phenylalanine, the CDR3 spans 15 amino acids. Only the CDR3 part of the read is kept: 45 bases, read in frame from the first base. This clone was picked up one time. Which antigen it targets is not known. No base qualities exist here, and no much larger clone lies one base off it. To sequence the TCRbeta CDR3 region, genomic DNA was isolated from the sorted cells. The immunoSEQ Assay was used to sequence the TCRbeta CDR3 regions. In TCRdb, the immuneACCESS table is reduced to in-frame sequences with V and J assigned. These tables do not hold every clone; where another copy was compared, an unresolved V gene accounts for under half, and the others remain unexplained. This sample gives 95,000 to 150,000 clones in total; over 85% of them show up just once. The ten largest clones add up to roughly 0.15% of the sample.

The source was CD4+ or CD8+ T cells sorted from blood, collected in a trial of the OX40 agonist ivuxolimab. The receptor chain draws on TRBV28 and TRBJ1-6; 8 nucleotides in the junction match TRBD1. This receptor was obtained from an adult with an advanced solid tumor such as melanoma, head and neck, liver or kidney cancer. The DNA sequence is given as TGTGCCAGCAGTTTAAGAGACAGGGGCCGTTCACCCCTCCACTTT. Its translation reads: CASSLRDRGRSPLHF. The entire variable domain, with the stretches around the CDR3 drawn from the reference TRBV28 and TRBJ1-6 proteins, is DVKVTQSSRYLVKRTGEKVFLECVQDMDHENMFWYRQDPGLGLRLIYFSYDVKMKEKGDIPEGYSVSREKKERFSLILESASTNQTSMYLCASSLRDRGRSPLHFGNGTRLTVT.